This record concerns one T cell receptor (beta chain) sequence. Its antigen is not known. The data belong to a study of cytomegalovirus exposure and HLA in healthy donors. Whereas donors were nominally healthy upon sampling, unrecorded immune exposures were probable. General study results and limits: Later work found most CMV-associated TCR beta chains apparently HLA-restricted.

PCR employed 60 Vbeta and 13 Jbeta primers. TCRdb keeps only in-frame clones here, not all; method: immunoSEQ multiplex PCR. The sample lists 130,000 or so clones; roughly 89% were seen once. Sequenced sample: PBMCs. The receptor was isolated from a woman in her twenties or thirties in good health and CMV-seronegative.

CDR3 residues: CASLRPGLATTDTQYF. CDR3 in DNA: TGTGCCAGCTTGAGGCCCGGACTAGCGACCACAGATACGCAGTATTTT. The genes are TRBV7-2 and TRBJ2-3, with TRBD2 matching 9 bases. Looked up from germline, CDR1 is SGHTA and CDR2 is FQGNSA. This CDR3 has 16 amino acids. Losses at the gene ends were 8 bases for V and 2 bases for J; bases not matched to a gene: 11.